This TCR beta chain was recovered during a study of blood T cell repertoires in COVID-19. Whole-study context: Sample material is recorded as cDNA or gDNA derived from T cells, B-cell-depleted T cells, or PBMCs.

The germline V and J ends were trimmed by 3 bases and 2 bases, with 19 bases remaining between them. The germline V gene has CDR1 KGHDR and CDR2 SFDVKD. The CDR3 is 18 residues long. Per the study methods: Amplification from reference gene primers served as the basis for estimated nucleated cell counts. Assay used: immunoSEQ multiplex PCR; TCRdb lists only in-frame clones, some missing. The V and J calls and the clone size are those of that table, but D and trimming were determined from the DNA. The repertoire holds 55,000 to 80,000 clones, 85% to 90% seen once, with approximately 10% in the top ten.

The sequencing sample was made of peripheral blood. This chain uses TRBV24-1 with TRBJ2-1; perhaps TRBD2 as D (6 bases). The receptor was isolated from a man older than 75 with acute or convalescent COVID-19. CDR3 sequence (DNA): TGTGCCACCAGTGATCCCCGGGTGGACGGGAGTACCTACAATGAGCAGTTCTTC. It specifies CATSDPRVDGSTYNEQFF.